Presented here are 28 T cell receptor beta chains from one specimen sequenced in a study of post-analysis software for immune sequencing data. Study results and limitations: About 5 TRBV segments were significantly more frequent in patients than in controls. TRBV5-6, TRBV5-1 and TRBV20-1 were among these segments.

These receptors are not linked to any known antigen. Included in the TCR beta cDNA libraries were unique molecular identifiers. One entry per CDR3 protein, called by TCRdb with MiXCR from the PCR reads. The repertoire includes about 400,000 distinct CDR3 sequences, around 37% of them detected once, and over 10% sits in the top ten. The sequenced sample consisted of blood. Receptors were obtained from a girl between 10 and 17 years old with multiple sclerosis.

V and J are TRBV29-1 and TRBJ1-1; D remains ambiguous. The V and J ends lost 5 bases and 0 bases respectively, with 4 bases between them. The CDR3 consists of 11 residues. CDR1 and CDR2 from the germline V gene are SQVTM and ANQGSEA. The CDR3 coding sequence is TGCAGCGTTCCGGTGAACACTGAAGCTTTCTTT. This translates into CSVPVNTEAFF.

Comments on this clonotype: Compared with germline, one end of the junction differs, possibly owing to a read error. The chain uses TRBV5-1 and TRBJ2-5, with 7 bases that match TRBD1. CDR1 is SGHRS and CDR2 is YFSETQ in the germline V gene. This CDR3 contains 15 residues. The CDR3, as DNA: TGCACCAGCAGCCAGGACGACAGGGCGAGGGAGACCCAGTACTTC. It is translated as CTSSQDDRARETQYF.

The chain joins TRBV5-6 to TRBJ2-1; weak D call: TRBD2 (6 bases). The CDR3 is made up of 13 amino acids. The ends were cut back, 6 bases at V and 10 bases at J, with 17 bases in the middle. Germline V lookup: CDR1 SGHDT, CDR2 YYEEEE. Written as DNA, the CDR3 is TGTGCCAGCAACCCGGGGAGGCAAAGAGAGCAGTTCTTC. Its protein is CASNPGRQREQFF.

V usage is TRBV7-2 and J usage is TRBJ2-7; D uncertain. V dropped 8 bases and J dropped 4 bases, with 15 bases sitting between them. The germline V gene encodes CDR1 SGHTA and CDR2 FQGNSA. This CDR3 is built from 13 residues. This CDR3 reads CASSRRLLYEQYF. The CDR3, as DNA: TGTGCCAGCTCGAGACGTCTTTTATACGAGCAGTACTTC.

This clonotype was detected a few times. The V call is TRBV5-1, the J call TRBJ2-7, with D unclear. The germline gives CDR1 SGHRS, CDR2 YFSETQ. CDR3 length equals 12 residues. The V gene lost 0 bases and the J gene lost 7 bases, with 8 bases spanning the gap. The CDR3 DNA sequence: TGCGCCAGCAGCTTGGCGGCGAGGGAGCAGTACTTC. Translating it yields CASSLAAREQYF.

With regard to this clonotype: Just one base apart from a much larger clone, this may be a read error. Without the conserved terminal phenylalanine or tryptophan, this CDR3 likely stems from a read error. This chain uses TRBV7-2 with TRBJ2-5; 10 bases fit TRBD1. With the DNA end fitting TRBJ2-7 better, the J assignment may be wrong. The CDR3 sequence is 15 residues long. Germline V gene sequence: CDR1 SGHTA, CDR2 FQGNSA. The CDR3 bases are TGTGCCAGCAGCTCGGGGGGACAGGGGCTCTACGAGCAGTACTGC. This translates into CASSSGGQGLYEQYC.

The J gene is TRBJ2-1, the V gene TRBV7-9; 8 nucleotides agree with TRBD2. J was trimmed by 0 bases and V by 11 bases; bases with no gene match: 3. The CDR3 extends over 13 amino acids. CDR1 is SEHNR, CDR2 FQNEAQ, per germline (reference sequence). CDR3 region: CAGSGVSYNEQFF. The CDR3 coding sequence is TGTGCCGGTAGCGGGGTCTCCTACAATGAGCAGTTCTTC. The full variable domain, its missing parts supplied by reference TRBV7-9 and TRBJ2-1, is DTGVSQNPRHKITKRGQNVTFRCDPISEHNRLYWYRQTLGQGPEFLTYFQNEAQLEKSRLLSDRFSAERPKGSFSTLEIQRTEQGDSAMYLCAGSGVSYNEQFFGPGTRLTVL.

This clonotype was seen more than once but under ten times. V and J are TRBV20-1 and TRBJ2-7; possible D gene TRBD2, 5 bases. V shed 6 bases and J shed 9 bases, with 21 bases lying between them. The length of the CDR3 is 13 residues. Germline assignment: CDR1 DFQATT and CDR2 SNEGSKA (reference sequence). The CDR3 DNA follows: TGCAGTGCAAAGGGATCGGTGTCTCGGGGGCAGTACTTC. Protein: CSAKGSVSRGQYF.

This clonotype was observed a few times. The rearrangement joins TRBV6-2 or TRBV6-3 to TRBJ2-3; TRBD1 might be the D (6 bases). Germline V gives CDR1 MNHEY, CDR2 SVGEGT. The CDR3 is 13 amino acids. The V gene lost 6 bases and the J gene lost 4 bases, with 11 bases spanning the gap. As DNA, the CDR3 is TGTGCCAGCAGCCCCCAGGGGCCAGATACGCAGTATTTT. It yields the protein CASSPQGPDTQYF.

The rearrangement uses TRBV20-1 and TRBJ2-3; D remains unclear. CDR3 size: 12 residues. The V gene's germline CDR1 is DFQATT and CDR2 SNEGSKA (reference sequence). V lost 2 bases and J 0 bases, leaving 3 bases between the germline ends. The DNA for the CDR3 is TGCAGTGCTAGACCTAGCACAGATACGCAGTATTTT. Translation: CSARPSTDTQYF.

This chain connects TRBV7-6 to TRBJ2-1; 9 bases align to TRBD2. The length of the CDR3 is 16 residues. Trimming removed 0 bases from V and 6 bases from J; junction bases left unmatched: 6. Germline CDR1 reads SGHVS; CDR2 reads FNYEAQ. In DNA, the CDR3 is TGTGCCAGCAGCTTAGCCCCTAGCGGGGTCTCCAATGAGCAGTTCTTC. It encodes CASSLAPSGVSNEQFF.

V and J are TRBV10-3 and TRBJ2-7, with TRBD1 identical over 7 bases. Germline V CDR1 and CDR2: ENHRY, SYGVKD. This CDR3 region has 15 residues. V lost 4 bases, J lost 4 bases, and 10 bases stayed unmatched. As DNA, the CDR3 is TGTGCCATCAGTGGGTGGGACAGTGGAGTTTACGAGCAGTACTTC. Protein product: CAISGWDSGVYEQYF.

This clonotype has at least ten counts. The genes are TRBV10-3 and TRBJ2-6; 11 bases are a match to TRBD1. The CDR3 length is 17 residues. Trimming at V came to 9 bases and at J to 3 bases, leaving 10 bases not matched to a gene. Germline lookup yields CDR1 ENHRY and CDR2 SYGVKD. Here the CDR3 reads CAIYPGTGGVGANVLTF. Written as DNA, the CDR3 is TGTGCCATTTACCCCGGGACAGGGGGAGTTGGGGCCAACGTCCTGACTTTC.

This clonotype has at least ten counts. The CDR3 is CSAPGGYNEQFF. CDR3 nucleotide sequence: TGCAGTGCTCCCGGAGGCTACAATGAGCAGTTCTTC. The chain carries TRBV20-1 and TRBJ2-1; TRBD2 might be the D (5 bases). This CDR3 contains 12 residues. V was clipped by 5 bases and J by 3 bases, with 8 bases between them. CDR1 is DFQATT and CDR2 is SNEGSKA in the germline V gene (reference sequence).

To note about this clonotype: A read error is possible here, since a much larger clone lies one base away. This CDR3 is missing its conserved last phenylalanine or tryptophan, likely due to a read error. This chain links TRBV7-6 with TRBJ2-3; 7 bases match TRBD1. The germline V gene encodes CDR1 SGHVS and CDR2 FNYEAQ. The V and J ends lost 2 bases and 6 bases, in that order; junction bases with no gene match: 5. The CDR3 is made up of 14 amino acids. CDR3 region: CASSLSTGADTQYC. CDR3 DNA sequence: TGTGCCAGCAGCTTATCCACAGGGGCCGATACGCAGTATTGT.

The chain employs TRBV29-1 and TRBJ2-1; TRBD1 or TRBD2 may be the D gene (5 bases each). Trimming stripped 5 bases from V and 6 bases from J, with 11 bases between. Germline assignment: CDR1 SQVTM and CDR2 ANQGSEA. This CDR3 contains 12 residues. The DNA of the CDR3 is TGCAGCGTTTCTGGGGACCCCAATGAGCAGTTCTTC. This encodes CSVSGDPNEQFF.

This sequence joins TRBV10-3 and TRBJ2-4; 10 nucleotides agree with TRBD2. The better agreement between TRBJ2-7 and the DNA end casts doubt on the J call. Germline CDR1 and CDR2: ENHRY and SYGVKD. The CDR3 has 16 residues. The CDR3 sequence: CAISESASGGRGEQYF. Written as DNA, the CDR3 is TGTGCCATCAGTGAGTCGGCTAGCGGGGGTAGGGGCGAGCAGTACTTC.

J is TRBJ2-1 and V is TRBV6-2 or TRBV6-3; tentative D call: TRBD2 (7 bases). This CDR3 region has 18 residues. Germline CDR1 is MNHEY and CDR2 is SVGEGT. V dropped 2 bases and J dropped 0 bases, with 17 bases sitting between them. This chain's CDR3 is CASSYAERGGASYNEQFF. Here the CDR3 DNA reads TGTGCCAGCAGTTACGCCGAACGCGGGGGCGCCTCCTACAATGAGCAGTTCTTC.

The chain has TRBV20-1 and TRBJ2-5; 10 bases fit TRBD1. In germline, CDR1 is DFQATT, CDR2 SNEGSKA (reference sequence). With V trimmed by 0 bases and J by 7 bases, 2 bases remained unmatched. The CDR3 has 13 residues. The CDR3: CSAREGTGVTQYF. The CDR3, as DNA: TGCAGTGCTAGAGAAGGGACAGGGGTGACCCAGTACTTC.

This clonotype appeared a few times. The rearrangement links TRBV7-3 to TRBJ2-1; 8 bases align to TRBD1. Germline V CDR1 and CDR2: SGHTA, FQGTGA. Trimming removed 5 bases from V and 2 bases from J; junction bases left unmatched: 5. The CDR3 totals 15 residues. The CDR3 nucleotides read TGTGCCAGCAGCCCGACAGGGGAGACCTACAATGAGCAGTTCTTC. Encoded protein: CASSPTGETYNEQFF. Full variable domain (outside the CDR3, taken from reference TRBV7-3 and TRBJ2-1): GAGVSQTPSNKVTEKGKYVELRCDPISGHTALYWYRQSLGQGPEFLIYFQGTGAADDSGLPNDRFFAVRPEGSVSTLKIQRTERGDSAVYLCASSPTGETYNEQFFGPGTRLTVL.

This clonotype was observed a handful of times. V and J are TRBV7-3 and TRBJ1-2; 10 bases map to TRBD1. This CDR3 spans 15 amino acids. CDR1 is SGHTA, CDR2 FQGTGA, per germline. Trimming at V came to 2 bases and at J to 2 bases, leaving 2 bases not matched to a gene. This chain's CDR3 is CASSLGTGANYGYTF. CDR3 in DNA: TGTGCCAGCAGCTTAGGGACAGGGGCGAACTATGGCTACACCTTC.

The sample holds many counts of this clonotype. This chain joins TRBV20-1 and TRBJ2-7; 7 positions agree with TRBD2. Unmatched junction bases numbered 10, after V lost 5 bases and J lost 0 bases. The CDR3 has 15 amino acids. Germline-derived CDR1 and CDR2 are DFQATT and SNEGSKA (reference sequence). CDR3 in DNA: TGCAGTGCTCCGAGGGCAGCGGGGCCCTCCTACGAGCAGTACTTC. It is translated as CSAPRAAGPSYEQYF.

There are a few counts of this clonotype. The CDR3 DNA is TGTGCCAGCTCTCAGATAGGGGATCAGCCCCAGCATTTT. It translates to CASSQIGDQPQHF. V and J are TRBV12-3 or TRBV12-4 and TRBJ1-5; D is perhaps TRBD1 (5 bases). With 8 bases removed from V and 5 bases from J, the gap between germline ends came to 13 bases. The CDR3 loop spans 13 amino acids.

This clonotype appeared a few times. The J gene is TRBJ2-5, the V gene TRBV6-2 or TRBV6-3; TRBD2 aligns across 10 bases. The closer fit of TRBJ2-7 to the DNA end suggests the J call may be wrong. Per the germline V gene, CDR1 is MNHEY and CDR2 is SVGEGT. CDR3 size: 14 residues. Here the CDR3 reads CASGKSGGAYEQYF. For the CDR3, the DNA is TGTGCCAGCGGTAAGAGCGGGGGGGCCTACGAGCAGTACTTC.

This clonotype has just a few counts. The chain employs TRBV20-1 and TRBJ2-7, with TRBD2 matching over 13 bases. The CDR3 totals 15 residues. CDR1 and CDR2 from the germline V gene are DFQATT and SNEGSKA (reference sequence). V dropped 5 bases and J dropped 0; count of bases not matched to a gene: 4. The CDR3 here is CSASRTSGGSYEQYF. The DNA of the CDR3 is TGCAGTGCTTCCCGGACTAGCGGGGGCTCCTACGAGCAGTACTTC.

The chain couples TRBV5-5 to TRBJ2-1; 12 bases fit TRBD2. The CDR3 has 15 amino acids. Germline lookup yields CDR1 SGHKS and CDR2 YYEKEE (reference sequence). After removal of 0 bases from V and 8 bases from J, the junction contained 3 bases not matched to a gene. This CDR3 is CASSLGLAGADEQFF. The CDR3, as DNA: TGTGCCAGCAGCTTGGGACTAGCGGGGGCGGATGAGCAGTTCTTC.

Only a few counts were recorded for this clonotype. A junction end diverges from the germline sequence, so it may reflect a read error. This chain connects TRBV12-3 or TRBV12-4 to TRBJ2-5; D might be TRBD1 or TRBD2, each matching 5 bases. The assigned J gene may be wrong: the sequence end matches TRBJ2-7 better. This CDR3 region has 13 residues. In DNA form, the CDR3 reads TGTGCCGGCAGTCCAGGGACGGCAAGCGAGCAGTACTTC. This gives the protein CAGSPGTASEQYF.

This clonotype was counted only a few times. This chain joins TRBV5-1 and TRBJ2-5; 8 bases fit TRBD1. The last part of the DNA fits TRBJ2-7 better; the J call may be wrong. This CDR3 has 15 residues. CDR1 and CDR2 (germline): SGHRS, YFSETQ. The CDR3 protein is CASSAGGAVGDEQYF. CDR3 nucleotide sequence: TGCGCCAGCAGCGCAGGGGGCGCGGTCGGGGACGAGCAGTACTTC.